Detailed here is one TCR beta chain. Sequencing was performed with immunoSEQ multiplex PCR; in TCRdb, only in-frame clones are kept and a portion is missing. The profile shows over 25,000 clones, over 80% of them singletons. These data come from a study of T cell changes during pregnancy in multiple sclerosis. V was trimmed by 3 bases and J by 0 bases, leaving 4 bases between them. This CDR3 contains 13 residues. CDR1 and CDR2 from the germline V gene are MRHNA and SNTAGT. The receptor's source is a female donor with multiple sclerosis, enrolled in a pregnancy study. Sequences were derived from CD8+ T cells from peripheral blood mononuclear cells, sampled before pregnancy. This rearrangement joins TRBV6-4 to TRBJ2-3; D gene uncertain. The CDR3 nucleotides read TGTGCCAGCAGTGATACTAGCACAGATACGCAGTATTTT. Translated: CASSDTSTDTQYF.